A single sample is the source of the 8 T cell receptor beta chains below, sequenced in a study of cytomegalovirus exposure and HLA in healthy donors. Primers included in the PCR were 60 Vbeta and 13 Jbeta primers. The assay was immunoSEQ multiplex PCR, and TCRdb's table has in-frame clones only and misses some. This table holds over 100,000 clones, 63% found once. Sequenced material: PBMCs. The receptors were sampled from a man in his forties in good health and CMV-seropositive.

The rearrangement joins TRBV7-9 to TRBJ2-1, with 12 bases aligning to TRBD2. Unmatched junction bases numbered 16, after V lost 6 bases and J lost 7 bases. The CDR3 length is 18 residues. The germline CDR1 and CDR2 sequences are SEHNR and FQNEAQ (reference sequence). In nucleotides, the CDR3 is TGTGCCAGCAGTCGGAGTACCATGACTAGCGGGAGATTGAATGAGCAGTTCTTC. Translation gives CASSRSTMTSGRLNEQFF.

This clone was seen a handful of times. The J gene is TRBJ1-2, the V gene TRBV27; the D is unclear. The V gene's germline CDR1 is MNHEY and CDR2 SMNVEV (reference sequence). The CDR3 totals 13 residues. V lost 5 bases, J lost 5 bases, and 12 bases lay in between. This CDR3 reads CASSHRTGYGYTF. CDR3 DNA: TGTGCCAGCAGTCACCGGACGGGGTATGGCTACACCTTC.

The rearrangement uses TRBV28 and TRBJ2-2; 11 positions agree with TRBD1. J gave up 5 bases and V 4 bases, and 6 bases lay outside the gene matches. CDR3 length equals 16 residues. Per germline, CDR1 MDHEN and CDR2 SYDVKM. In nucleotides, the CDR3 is TGTGCCAGCAGTTCAGGGGGGACAGGGGGGACCGGGGAGCTGTTTTTT. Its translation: CASSSGGTGGTGELFF.

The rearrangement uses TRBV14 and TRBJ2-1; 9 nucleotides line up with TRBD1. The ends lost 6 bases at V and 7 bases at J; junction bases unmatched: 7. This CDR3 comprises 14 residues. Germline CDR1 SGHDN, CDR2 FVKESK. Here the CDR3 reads CASRHGQGLNEQFF. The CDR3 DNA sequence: TGTGCCAGCAGGCACGGACAGGGGTTGAATGAGCAGTTCTTC.

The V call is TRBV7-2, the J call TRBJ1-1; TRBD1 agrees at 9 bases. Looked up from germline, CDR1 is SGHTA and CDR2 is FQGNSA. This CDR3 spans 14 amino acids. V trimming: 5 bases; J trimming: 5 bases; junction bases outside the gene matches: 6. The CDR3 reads CASSADRGRTEAFF. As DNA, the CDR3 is TGTGCCAGCAGCGCGGACAGGGGACGGACTGAAGCTTTCTTT.

The CDR3 DNA is TGTGCCAGCAGCTTAACCGGGACCTACAATGAGCAGTTCTTC. Amino acid sequence: CASSLTGTYNEQFF. This sequence joins TRBV11-2 and TRBJ2-1; D perhaps matches TRBD2 (5 bases). This CDR3 region has 14 residues. V was cut by 2 bases and J by 2 bases, with 7 bases left in between. Germline-derived CDR1 and CDR2 are SGHAT and FQNNGV.

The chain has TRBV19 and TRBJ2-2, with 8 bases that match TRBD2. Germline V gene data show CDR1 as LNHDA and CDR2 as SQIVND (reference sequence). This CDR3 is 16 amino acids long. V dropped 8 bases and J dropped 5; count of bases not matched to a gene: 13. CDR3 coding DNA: TGTGCCAGTCGAACGACGGGTCGGGGGGGAACCGGGGAGCTGTTTTTT. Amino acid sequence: CASRTTGRGGTGELFF. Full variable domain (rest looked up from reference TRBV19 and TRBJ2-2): DGGITQSPKYLFRKEGQNVTLSCEQNLNHDAMYWYRQDPGQGLRLIYYSQIVNDFQKGDIAEGYSVSREKKESFPLTVTSAQKNPTAFYLCASRTTGRGGTGELFFGEGSRLTVL.

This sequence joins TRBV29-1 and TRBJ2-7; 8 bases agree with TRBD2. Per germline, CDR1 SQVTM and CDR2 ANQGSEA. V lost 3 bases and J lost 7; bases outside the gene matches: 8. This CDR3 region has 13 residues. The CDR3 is CSVEAGGLGEQYF. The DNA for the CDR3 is TGCAGCGTTGAGGCGGGAGGTTTGGGGGAGCAGTACTTC.